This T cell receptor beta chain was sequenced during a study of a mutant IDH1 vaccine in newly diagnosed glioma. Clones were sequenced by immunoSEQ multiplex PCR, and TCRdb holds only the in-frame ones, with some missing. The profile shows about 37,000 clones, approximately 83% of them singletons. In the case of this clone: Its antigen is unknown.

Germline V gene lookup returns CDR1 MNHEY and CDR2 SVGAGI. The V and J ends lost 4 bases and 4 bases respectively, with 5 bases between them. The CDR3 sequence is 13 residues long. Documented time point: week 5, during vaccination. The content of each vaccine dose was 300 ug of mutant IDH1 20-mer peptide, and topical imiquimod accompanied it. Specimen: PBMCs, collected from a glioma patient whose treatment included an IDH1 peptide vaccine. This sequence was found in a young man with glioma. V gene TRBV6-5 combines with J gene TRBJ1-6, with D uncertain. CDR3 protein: CASSLSYNSPLHF. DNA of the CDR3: TGTGCCAGCAGTTTGAGTTATAATTCACCCCTCCACTTT.